This is a list of T cell receptor beta chains from one sample in a study of regulatory T cells in long-lasting Graves disease. TCRdb called the multiplex PCR reads again in MiXCR, with one record for every CDR3 protein. This table has about 530,000 distinct CDR3 sequences, more than 15% appearing once. These data were likewise used in another study, on T cells in Graves' hyperthyroidism and ophthalmopathy.

The sequences come from peripheral blood mononuclear cells (PBMCs), collected at new diagnosis, from a patient treated with antithyroid drugs. These receptors were taken from a woman in her forties or fifties with Graves disease. Each CDR3 is given with its conserved first and last residue. A D gene is named only where the DNA matches it firmly. A clone size is listed for some rows: how often the clone was seen (once, few, many), or a class if it is expanded.

J gene,V gene,clone size,D gene,CDR3 protein,CDR3 DNA
TRBJ1-3,TRBV5-8,.,.,CASSLTLTSSGNTIYF,TGTGCCAGCAGCTTGACCCTCACAAGCTCTGGAAACACCATATATTTT
TRBJ2-1,TRBV7-3,few,TRBD1,CASSYTGTGINEQFF,TGTGCCAGCAGCTATACCGGGACAGGGATCAATGAGCAGTTCTTC
TRBJ2-7,TRBV27,many,TRBD2,CASSPLSGGEVSYEQYF,TGTGCCAGCAGTCCCTTGAGCGGGGGGGAGGTTTCCTACGAGCAGTACTTC
TRBJ1-3,TRBV11-2,.,.,CASSLGTGSGNTIYF,TGTGCCAGCAGCTTAGGTACAGGCTCTGGAAACACCATATATTTT
TRBJ1-1,TRBV11-2,few,.,CASSSDRMDTEAFF,TGTGCCAGCAGCTCGGACAGAATGGACACTGAAGCTTTCTTT
TRBJ2-5,TRBV27,few,.,CASGGDWQETQYF,TGTGCCAGCGGGGGAGATTGGCAAGAGACCCAGTACTTC
TRBJ1-4,TRBV27,.,TRBD1,CASSNSPGGEKLFF,TGTGCCAGCAGTAATTCACCAGGGGGTGAAAAACTGTTTTTT
TRBJ2-1,TRBV10-3,many,TRBD1,CAIRKGWGRGNEQFF,TGTGCCATCAGGAAGGGGTGGGGCAGGGGGAATGAGCAGTTCTTC
TRBJ1-3,TRBV6-2/TRBV6-3,.,TRBD1,CASRKGTGAGNTIYF,TGTGCCAGCAGAAAAGGGACAGGGGCTGGAAACACCATATATTTT
TRBJ2-7,TRBV20-1,few,TRBD1,CSASSGDRGLYEQYF,TGCAGTGCCTCGAGTGGGGACAGGGGACTCTACGAGCAGTACTTC
TRBJ2-7,TRBV5-1,many,TRBD1,CASSSSPAGGHYEQYF,TGCGCCAGCAGCTCATCCCCGGCAGGGGGCCACTACGAGCAGTACTTC
TRBJ1-1,TRBV28,many,.,CASSRGGGYTEAFF,TGTGCCAGCAGCCGGGGGGGAGGGTACACTGAAGCTTTCTTT
TRBJ2-1,TRBV11-3,many,.,CASSALNWGSYNEQFF,TGTGCCAGCAGCGCCTTAAATTGGGGCTCCTACAATGAGCAGTTCTTC
TRBJ1-4,TRBV2,many,.,CASSAGRGPNEKLFF,TGTGCCAGCAGTGCAGGAAGGGGACCGAATGAAAAACTGTTTTTT
TRBJ1-1,TRBV7-9,.,TRBD1,CASSLASGQGATEAFF,TGTGCCAGCAGCTTAGCTTCGGGACAGGGCGCCACTGAAGCTTTCTTT
TRBJ2-1,TRBV12-3/TRBV12-4,many,.,CASSLQGHNEQFF,TGTGCCAGCAGTTTACAGGGCCACAATGAGCAGTTCTTC
TRBJ2-5,TRBV12-3/TRBV12-4,many,.,CATAEGPGETQYF,TGTGCCACCGCGGAGGGGCCAGGGGAGACCCAGTACTTC
TRBJ2-2,TRBV12-5,.,.,CASGSPPGTLFTGELFF,TGTGCTAGTGGTTCGCCCCCCGGGACACTCTTCACCGGGGAGCTGTTTTTT
TRBJ2-1,TRBV25-1,few,.,CASRSLGGGNNEQFF,TGTGCCAGCAGATCCTTGGGTGGGGGGAACAATGAGCAGTTCTTC
TRBJ1-1,TRBV20-1,few,.,CSAPIGGTLMNTEAFF,TGCAGTGCTCCCATCGGCGGGACCTTAATGAACACTGAAGCTTTCTTT